One sample yielded the 13 T cell receptor beta chains listed below, sequenced in a study of Graves' ophthalmopathy and Graves' hyperthyroidism listed by TCRdb under 2018. The sequencing machine was an Illumina HiSeq 2000. For repertoire sequencing, the TCR beta CDR3 regions were amplified from RNA transcripts. HTBI primers and the Qiagen OneStep RT-PCR kit were used in a first-round RT-PCR, which was followed by a second-round multiplex PCR, size selection and purification. The raw public data were reprocessed by TCRdb itself: fastp quality trimming at Q25, MiXCR clonotype calling, in-frame beta chains only. Each entry merges the rows of one CDR3 protein and shows their most common DNA and genes. This sample is represented by 170,000 or so distinct CDR3 sequences; around two fifths of them were singletons. Over 7% of the sample is taken by the ten largest. The specimen sequenced was peripheral blood. Every receptor here comes from a man under 40 with Graves' ophthalmopathy. Donor details come from another sample of the same person, matched by shared clones.

Ten or more counts support this clonotype. The chain couples TRBV7-2 to TRBJ1-3; D is ambiguous. The germline V and J ends were trimmed by 2 bases and 0 bases, with 5 bases remaining between them. Germline V lookup: CDR1 SGHTA, CDR2 FQGNSA. This CDR3 is built from 14 residues. The CDR3: CASSLHTSGNTIYF. The CDR3 coding sequence is TGTGCCAGCAGCTTACATACCTCTGGAAACACCATATATTTT.

The J gene is TRBJ1-3, the V gene TRBV7-2; tentative D call: TRBD1 (5 bases). CDR1 is SGHTA and CDR2 is FQGNSA in the germline V gene. CDR3 length: 14 amino acids. V shed 2 bases and J shed 4 bases, with 9 bases lying between them. The CDR3 is CASSLSGTGNTIYF. The DNA for the CDR3 is TGTGCCAGCAGCTTATCAGGGACGGGAAACACCATATATTTT.

This clonotype was recorded many times. This sequence joins TRBV7-2 and TRBJ2-7; 7 nucleotides align to TRBD1. Germline-derived CDR1 and CDR2 are SGHTA and FQGNSA. V lost 3 bases to trimming and J lost 6 bases; unmatched junction nucleotides: 8. The CDR3 extends over 14 amino acids. The CDR3 nucleotides read TGTGCCAGCAGCTTTCGACAGGGTGTAAGCGAGCAGTACTTC. It codes for CASSFRQGVSEQYF.

The V call is TRBV7-2, the J call TRBJ2-5; 7 positions match TRBD2. Germline CDR1 SGHTA, CDR2 FQGNSA. V lost 0 bases and J lost 2; bases outside the gene matches: 6. The CDR3 extends over 16 amino acids. Here the CDR3 reads CASSLAWRESQETQYF. The CDR3, as DNA: TGTGCCAGCAGCTTAGCTTGGCGGGAGTCGCAAGAGACCCAGTACTTC.

At least ten counts were recorded for this clonotype. V and J are TRBV28 and TRBJ2-2, with TRBD2 identical over 7 bases. The ends lost 0 bases at V and 7 bases at J; junction bases unmatched: 11. CDR1 is MDHEN, CDR2 SYDVKM, per germline. The CDR3 totals 17 residues. CDR3 protein: CASSLWASGPWGGELFF. The DNA of the CDR3 is TGTGCCAGCAGTTTATGGGCTAGCGGTCCCTGGGGCGGGGAGCTGTTTTTT.

This clonotype occurred many times. This chain connects TRBV10-2 to TRBJ1-2; unclear D gene. The germline V and J ends were trimmed by 6 bases and 11 bases, with 4 bases remaining between them. This CDR3 comprises 8 residues. Looked up from germline, CDR1 is WSHSY and CDR2 is SAAADI. DNA of the CDR3: TGCGCCAGCAGACGGTACACCTTC. It is translated as CASRRYTF.

This clonotype was counted at least ten times. The genes are TRBV20-1 and TRBJ2-5; D is uncertain. CDR1 and CDR2 from the germline V gene are DFQATT and SNEGSKA (reference sequence). This CDR3 spans 12 amino acids. CDR3 amino acids: CSPSGGEETQYF. The CDR3 DNA is TGCAGCCCCTCCGGCGGAGAAGAGACCCAGTACTTC.

This clonotype qualifies as large (0.1 to 1%). The gene calls are TRBV28 and TRBJ1-1; unclear D gene. The germline V gene has CDR1 MDHEN and CDR2 SYDVKM. With 4 bases removed from V and 4 bases from J, the gap between germline ends came to 19 bases. This CDR3 is 16 amino acids long. The DNA for the CDR3 is TGTGCCAGCAGTTCCGATCCCCAATCGCCCGGCACTGAAGCTTTCTTT. Translating gives CASSSDPQSPGTEAFF.

The chain employs TRBV6-5 and TRBJ2-7; 9 bases are a match to TRBD2. CDR1 and CDR2 from the germline V gene are MNHEY and SVGAGI. The CDR3 loop spans 15 amino acids. With V trimmed by 0 bases and J by 6 bases, 6 bases remained unmatched. Here the CDR3 DNA reads TGTGCCAGCAGTTACTCAATAGCGGGAGATAGCGAGCAGTACTTC. Protein product: CASSYSIAGDSEQYF.

This clonotype was seen at least ten times. This chain links TRBV6-2 or TRBV6-3 with TRBJ2-7; TRBD2 might be the D (6 bases). Germline-derived CDR1 and CDR2 are MNHEY and SVGEGT. The V end lost 4 bases, the J end lost 3 bases, and 16 bases lay between the germline ends. This CDR3 is 15 amino acids long. The CDR3 nucleotides are TGTGCCAGCAGTTCCCCCCGAGCGGACTACTACGAGCAGTACTTC. Translating gives CASSSPRADYYEQYF.

The V gene is TRBV28, the J gene TRBJ2-7; 9 bases are a match to TRBD1. The CDR3 runs 14 residues. Germline-derived CDR1 and CDR2 are MDHEN and SYDVKM. J lost 5 bases, V lost 7 bases, and 9 bases had no gene match. The CDR3 region is CASMETGGIDEQYF. The CDR3 region has the DNA TGTGCCAGCATGGAGACAGGGGGTATCGACGAGCAGTACTTC.

In its sample, this clonotype was seen many times. The gene calls are TRBV7-2 and TRBJ2-5; the D is unclear. Germline assignment: CDR1 SGHTA and CDR2 FQGNSA. The CDR3 is made up of 14 amino acids. V was shortened by 2 bases and J by 1 base, with 8 bases between the two germline ends. CDR3 sequence (DNA): TGTGCCAGCAGCTTACGACTTAGCCAAGAGACCCAGTACTTC. Translated, it gives CASSLRLSQETQYF.

This clonotype was recorded at least ten times. V and J are TRBV12-3 or TRBV12-4 and TRBJ2-2; TRBD2 agrees at 8 bases. The trim removed 6 bases at V and 1 base at J, leaving 7 bases unmatched. The length of the CDR3 is 16 residues. CDR3 residues: CASRSGGTVNTGELFF. As DNA, the CDR3 is TGTGCCAGCAGATCGGGGGGGACGGTGAACACCGGGGAGCTGTTTTTT.